Below are 21 T cell receptor beta chains sequenced from a single sample in a study of cytomegalovirus exposure and HLA in healthy donors. The PCR employed 60 Vbeta primers together with 13 Jbeta primers. TCRdb keeps only in-frame clones here, not all; method: immunoSEQ multiplex PCR. The sample has about 160,000 clones, 70% to 90% seen once. The specimen was PBMCs. The source of these receptors is a young woman in good health and CMV-seronegative.

The V call is TRBV29-1, the J call TRBJ1-1; 7 bases map to TRBD1. Per germline, CDR1 SQVTM and CDR2 ANQGSEA. CDR3 length equals 11 residues. The CDR3 region is CNMGVGGETFF. In nucleotides, the CDR3 is TGCAACATGGGGGTAGGGGGCGAAACTTTCTTT.

The chain recombines TRBV5-6 with TRBJ2-7; D is possibly TRBD1 (7 bases). The germline V gene encodes CDR1 SGHDT and CDR2 YYEEEE. The CDR3 runs to 15 residues. The V end was cut by 3 bases, the J end by 3 bases, with 16 bases between. The CDR3 DNA follows: TGTGCCAGCAGCTGGGGCAGGGGGGCGGTCTACGAGCAGTACTTC. As protein: CASSWGRGAVYEQYF. Full variable domain (outside the CDR3, taken from reference TRBV5-6 and TRBJ2-7): DAGVTQSPTHLIKTRGQQVTLRCSPKSGHDTVSWYQQALGQGPQFIFQYYEEEERQRGNFPDRFSGHQFPNYSSELNVNALLLGDSALYLCASSWGRGAVYEQYFGPGTRLTVT.

This clone was counted between two and nine times. V is TRBV29-1 and J is TRBJ1-1; D is perhaps TRBD1 (5 bases). Trimming shortened V by 0 bases and J by 10 bases, and 15 bases separated the two germline ends. Germline V CDR1 and CDR2: SQVTM, ANQGSEA. The CDR3 runs to 13 residues. The CDR3 sequence is CSVEEDRSRGAFF. Here the CDR3 DNA reads TGCAGCGTTGAAGAAGATCGGTCAAGGGGAGCTTTCTTT.

Comment on this clone: A read error may produce the germline difference seen at one junction end. Other DNA sequences from this sample encode an identical CDR3 as well. The J gene is TRBJ1-2, the V gene TRBV7-9, with 9 bases that match TRBD1. This CDR3 contains 15 residues. Per germline, CDR1 SEHNR and CDR2 FQNEAQ (reference sequence). The CDR3 loop is CASSLGTGRGYGYTF. CDR3 coding DNA: TGTGCCAGCAGCCTTGGGACAGGGCGAGGCTATGGCTACACCTTT.

The chain uses TRBV2 and TRBJ1-5; D unclear. With 5 bases removed from V and 3 bases from J, the gap between germline ends came to 5 bases. The CDR3 runs 12 residues. CDR1 and CDR2 from the germline V gene are SNHLY and FYNNEI. The CDR3 nucleotides are TGTGCCAGCAGTCGAGCCAATCAGCCCCAGCATTTT. This translates into CASSRANQPQHF. Full variable domain (rest looked up from reference TRBV2 and TRBJ1-5): EPEVTQTPSHQVTQMGQEVILRCVPISNHLYFYWYRQILGQKVEFLVSFYNNEISEKSEIFDDQFSVERPDGSNFTLKIRSTKLEDSAMYFCASSRANQPQHFGDGTRLSIL.

This clone was seen once. The chain couples TRBV5-6 to TRBJ2-7; no firm D call. Trimming pared 0 bases from V and 6 bases from J, leaving 7 bases between. CDR1 SGHDT and CDR2 YYEEEE come from the germline V gene. The CDR3 extends over 12 amino acids. CDR3 DNA: TGTGCCAGCAGCTTGGTGCCAGGCGAGCAGTACTTC. Encoded protein: CASSLVPGEQYF.

The chain carries TRBV6-1 and TRBJ2-5; 10 bases align to TRBD1. The J call is doubtful: the DNA matches TRBJ2-7 better. The CDR3 loop spans 15 amino acids. Per the germline V gene, CDR1 is MNHNS and CDR2 is SASEGT. CDR3 sequence reads: CASRDPGQGSSEQYF. The CDR3 nucleotides are TGTGCCAGCAGGGATCCGGGACAGGGGTCGAGCGAGCAGTACTTC.

This chain links TRBV4-1 with TRBJ1-1; D unclear. Trimming took 1 base from V and 7 from J, leaving 7 bases between them. The CDR3 has 12 amino acids. The germline CDR1 and CDR2 sequences are MGHRA and YSYEKL. The CDR3 region has the DNA TGCGCCAGCAGCCAAGGCCCAGATGAAGCTTTCTTT. It encodes CASSQGPDEAFF.

The chain combines TRBV7-9 with TRBJ2-3; 10 bases align to TRBD2. Trimming took 3 bases from V and 2 from J; bases not matched to a gene: 2. Germline V lookup: CDR1 SEHNR, CDR2 FQNEAQ (reference sequence). The CDR3 totals 15 residues. CDR3 loop: CASSFGLADTDTQYF. The CDR3 DNA sequence: TGTGCCAGCAGCTTCGGACTAGCGGACACAGATACGCAGTATTTT.

This chain uses TRBV30 with TRBJ2-5; maybe TRBD2 (5 bases). Trimming removed 5 bases from V and 0 bases from J, with 10 bases in between. This CDR3 comprises 13 residues. Germline V CDR1 and CDR2: GTSNPN, SVGIG (reference sequence). CDR3 coding DNA: TGTGCCTGGCTTCCGCGGGACCAAGAGACCCAGTACTTC. Translation gives CAWLPRDQETQYF.

This chain uses TRBV5-1 with TRBJ2-7; 9 nucleotides align to TRBD2. CDR1 is SGHRS, CDR2 YFSETQ, per germline. V shed 5 bases, J shed 2 bases, and the junction held 5 bases outside the gene matches. This CDR3 is built from 14 residues. CDR3 region: CASSIGGRAYEQYF. As DNA, the CDR3 is TGCGCCAGCAGTATCGGCGGGAGGGCCTACGAGCAGTACTTC.

This chain connects TRBV18 to TRBJ2-2; TRBD2 aligns across 7 bases. CDR1 and CDR2 (germline): KGHSH, LQKENI. V was pared by 1 base and J by 3 bases, with 8 bases of the junction left unmatched. The CDR3 runs 17 residues. CDR3 region: CASSPRSAGVDTGELFF. In DNA form, the CDR3 reads TGTGCCAGCTCACCACGAAGCGCGGGAGTAGACACCGGGGAGCTGTTTTTT.

The table lists this clone with a few counts. This rearrangement joins TRBV9 to TRBJ2-1, with 8 positions matching TRBD2. The length of the CDR3 is 16 residues. Trimming took 4 bases from V and 6 from J; bases not matched to a gene: 12. Germline CDR1 is SGDLS and CDR2 is YYNGEE. CDR3 amino acids: CASSLTLRLASNEQFF. The CDR3 DNA follows: TGTGCCAGCAGCCTGACACTCCGACTAGCGTCCAATGAGCAGTTCTTC.

The chain joins TRBV5-6 to TRBJ1-4; tentative D call: TRBD1 (6 bases). Germline V CDR1 and CDR2: SGHDT, YYEEEE. V dropped 4 bases and J dropped 5 bases, with 18 bases sitting between them. The CDR3 extends over 16 amino acids. The CDR3 DNA reads TGTGCCAGCAGCCGCACCGAGGGGGGGATCAATGAAAAACTGTTTTTT. Protein sequence: CASSRTEGGINEKLFF.

In regard to this clone: One end of the junction fails to match germline, which may point to a read error. The J gene is TRBJ2-3, the V gene TRBV7-9; no clear D. The germline CDR1 and CDR2 sequences are SEHNR and FQNEAQ (reference sequence). The CDR3 consists of 15 residues. CDR3 nucleotides: TGTTCCAGCAGCTTATTGGCGGCAACGACAGATACGCAGTATTTT. It encodes CSSSLLAATTDTQYF.

This rearrangement joins TRBV10-3 to TRBJ2-5; D perhaps matches TRBD2 (5 bases). CDR1 ENHRY and CDR2 SYGVKD come from the germline V gene. The V gene lost 10 bases and the J gene lost 3 bases, with 9 bases spanning the gap. The CDR3 consists of 11 residues. CDR3 in amino acids: CATAAEETQYF. The DNA of the CDR3 is TGTGCCACCGCAGCGGAAGAGACCCAGTACTTC.

This clone was observed a single time. J is TRBJ2-1 and V is TRBV6-4; TRBD2 aligns across 12 bases. Germline V gene data show CDR1 as MRHNA and CDR2 as SNTAGT. CDR3 length: 15 residues. J lost 8 bases, V lost 4 bases, and 6 bases had no gene match. CDR3 residues: CASSGGLAGSDEQFF. CDR3 DNA sequence: TGTGCCAGCAGTGGCGGACTAGCGGGGTCGGATGAGCAGTTCTTC.

The chain links TRBV18 to TRBJ2-6; the D gene is possibly TRBD1 (5 bases). This CDR3 spans 16 amino acids. The V and J ends lost 3 bases and 1 base respectively, with 10 bases between them. CDR1 KGHSH and CDR2 LQKENI come from the germline V gene. CDR3 loop: CASSPQQVSGANVLTF. For the CDR3, the DNA is TGTGCCAGCTCACCCCAACAGGTTTCTGGGGCCAACGTCCTGACTTTC.

The chain employs TRBV19 and TRBJ2-5; tentative D call: TRBD2 (6 bases). CDR1 and CDR2 (germline): LNHDA, SQIVND (reference sequence). The length of the CDR3 is 13 residues. Deletions cut 3 bases from V and 9 bases from J, with 14 bases between. This CDR3 is CASSIAGPRAQYF. As DNA, the CDR3 is TGTGCCAGTAGTATTGCGGGGCCCCGGGCCCAGTACTTC.

This clone was detected only a few times. The chain links TRBV5-1 to TRBJ1-2, with a weak D call TRBD1 (5 bases). From germline, CDR1 is SGHRS and CDR2 YFSETQ. V lost 3 bases to trimming and J lost 2 bases, with 14 bases between them. The CDR3 sequence is 15 residues long. The CDR3 here is CASSSGQPGNYGYTF. Written as DNA, the CDR3 is TGCGCCAGCAGCTCAGGACAACCCGGGAACTATGGCTACACCTTC.

The chain employs TRBV20-1 and TRBJ2-1; unclear D gene. The CDR3 runs 11 residues. V gave up 8 bases and J gave up 1 base, with 6 bases separating them. In germline, CDR1 is DFQATT, CDR2 SNEGSKA (reference sequence). CDR3 bases: TGCAGTATAGTATCCTACAATGAGCAGTTCTTC. As protein: CSIVSYNEQFF.